Here is one T cell receptor beta chain with its context. No antigen is known for it. Pooling covered second doses at about 4 or about 12 weeks. This specimen comes from a study of T cell responses to AZD1222 COVID-19 vaccine. This table comes from immunoSEQ multiplex PCR, and its TCRdb copy is limited to in-frame clones, with some not included. The data contain some 180,000 clones, roughly nine tenths of them seen just once; the ten biggest clones take up roughly 1.7%. Germline V gives CDR1 MGHRA, CDR2 YSYEKL. Trimming at V came to 4 bases and at J to 0 bases, leaving 9 bases not matched to a gene. The CDR3 is made up of 16 amino acids. Study outcomes and limitations: Spike as a whole was targeted by vaccine-associated CD4 TCRs, dominant at 160-218 and 743-854. Spike-specific TCR breadth and depth rose after two AZD1222 doses.

The material sequenced was peripheral blood, taken 28 days after the second AZD1222 dose. The TCR originated in an adult who received the AZD1222 COVID-19 vaccine. The genes are TRBV4-1 and TRBJ2-7; TRBD1 aligns across 7 bases. In DNA, the CDR3 is TGCGCCAGCAGCCTTAGCCCCGGGACAGCCTCCTACGAGCAGTACTTC. This sequence encodes CASSLSPGTASYEQYF.